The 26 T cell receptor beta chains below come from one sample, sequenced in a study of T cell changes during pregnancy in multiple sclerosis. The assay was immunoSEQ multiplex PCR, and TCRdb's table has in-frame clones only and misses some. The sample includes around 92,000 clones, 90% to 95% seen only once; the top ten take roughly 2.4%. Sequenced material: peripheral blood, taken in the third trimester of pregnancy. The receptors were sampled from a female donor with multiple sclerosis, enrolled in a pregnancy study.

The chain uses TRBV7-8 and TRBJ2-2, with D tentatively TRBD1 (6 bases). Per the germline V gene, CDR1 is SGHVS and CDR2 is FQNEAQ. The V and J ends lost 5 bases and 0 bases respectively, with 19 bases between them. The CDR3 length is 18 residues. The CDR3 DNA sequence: TGTGCCAGCAGCCCCCAATTAGGGACACTATCGAACACCGGGGAGCTGTTTTTT. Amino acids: CASSPQLGTLSNTGELFF.

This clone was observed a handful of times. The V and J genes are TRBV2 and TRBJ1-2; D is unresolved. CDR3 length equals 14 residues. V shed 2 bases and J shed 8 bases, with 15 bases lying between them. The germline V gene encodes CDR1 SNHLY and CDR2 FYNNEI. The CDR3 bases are TGTGCCAGCAGTGAATACTGGACGAGAGGGGGCTACACCTTC. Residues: CASSEYWTRGGYTF.

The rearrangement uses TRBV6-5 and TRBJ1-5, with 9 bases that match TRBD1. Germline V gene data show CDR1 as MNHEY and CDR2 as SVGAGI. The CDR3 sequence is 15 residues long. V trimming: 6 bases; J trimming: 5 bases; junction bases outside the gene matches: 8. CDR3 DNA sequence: TGTGCCAGCAGATCCGGGACAGGGTTGGATCAGCCCCAGCATTTT. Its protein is CASRSGTGLDQPQHF.

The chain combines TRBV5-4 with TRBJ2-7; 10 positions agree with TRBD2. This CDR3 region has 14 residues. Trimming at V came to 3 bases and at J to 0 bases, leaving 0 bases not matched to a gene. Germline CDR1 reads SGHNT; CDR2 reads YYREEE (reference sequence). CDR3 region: CASSSSGSSYEQYF. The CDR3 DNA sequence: TGTGCCAGCAGCTCTAGCGGGAGCTCCTACGAGCAGTACTTC.

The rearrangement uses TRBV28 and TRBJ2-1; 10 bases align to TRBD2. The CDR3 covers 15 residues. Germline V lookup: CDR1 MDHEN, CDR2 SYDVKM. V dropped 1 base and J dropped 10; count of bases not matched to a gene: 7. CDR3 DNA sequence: TGTGCCAGCAGTTTATCGCTAGCGGGAGAGAAGGAGCAGTTCTTC. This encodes CASSLSLAGEKEQFF.

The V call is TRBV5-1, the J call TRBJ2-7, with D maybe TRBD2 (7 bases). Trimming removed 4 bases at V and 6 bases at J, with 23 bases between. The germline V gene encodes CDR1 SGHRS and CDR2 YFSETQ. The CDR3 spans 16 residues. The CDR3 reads CASSPSPGVGGLEQYF. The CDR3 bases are TGCGCCAGCAGCCCCTCCCCCGGGGTCGGGGGGCTCGAGCAGTACTTC.

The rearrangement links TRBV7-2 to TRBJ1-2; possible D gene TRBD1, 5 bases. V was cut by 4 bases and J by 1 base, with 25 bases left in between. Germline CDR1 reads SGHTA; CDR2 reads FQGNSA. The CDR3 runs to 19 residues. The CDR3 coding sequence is TGTGCCAGCAGCTCTAGGGACCGGGGGGGTGGCGGGATTAACTATGGCTACACCTTC. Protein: CASSSRDRGGGGINYGYTF.

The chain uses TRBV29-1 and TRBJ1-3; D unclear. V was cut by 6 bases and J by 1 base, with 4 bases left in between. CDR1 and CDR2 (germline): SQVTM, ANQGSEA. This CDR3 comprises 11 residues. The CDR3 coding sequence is TGCAGCGTCCGTTCTGGAAACACCATATATTTT. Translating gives CSVRSGNTIYF.

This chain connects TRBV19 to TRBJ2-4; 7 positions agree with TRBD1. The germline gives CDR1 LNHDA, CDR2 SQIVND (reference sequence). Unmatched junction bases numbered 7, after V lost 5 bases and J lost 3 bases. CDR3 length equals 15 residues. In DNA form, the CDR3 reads TGTGCCAGTAGTCCAGGGGGATTGTACAAAAACATTCAGTACTTC. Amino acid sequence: CASSPGGLYKNIQYF.

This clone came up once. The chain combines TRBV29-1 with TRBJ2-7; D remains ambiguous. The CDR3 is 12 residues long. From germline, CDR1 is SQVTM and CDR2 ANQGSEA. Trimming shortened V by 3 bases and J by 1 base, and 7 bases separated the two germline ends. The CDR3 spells CSVELQSYEQYF. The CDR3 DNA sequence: TGCAGCGTTGAGTTACAGTCCTACGAGCAGTACTTC.

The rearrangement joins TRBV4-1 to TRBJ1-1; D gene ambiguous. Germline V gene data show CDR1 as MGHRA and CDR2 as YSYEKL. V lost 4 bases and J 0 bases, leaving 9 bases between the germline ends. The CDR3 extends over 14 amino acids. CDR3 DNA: TGCGCCAGCAGCCCGAGCGGGGTGAACACTGAAGCTTTCTTT. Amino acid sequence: CASSPSGVNTEAFF.

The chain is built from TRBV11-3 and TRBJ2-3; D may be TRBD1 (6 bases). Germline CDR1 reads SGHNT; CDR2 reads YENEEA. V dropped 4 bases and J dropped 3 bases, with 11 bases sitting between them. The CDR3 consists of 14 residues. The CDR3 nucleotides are TGTGCCAGCAGCTCCATGGGGGCAACAGATACGCAGTATTTT. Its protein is CASSSMGATDTQYF.

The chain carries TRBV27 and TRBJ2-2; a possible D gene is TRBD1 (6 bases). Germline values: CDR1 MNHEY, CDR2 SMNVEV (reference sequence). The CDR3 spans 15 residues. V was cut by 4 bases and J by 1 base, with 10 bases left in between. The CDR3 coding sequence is TGTGCCAGCAGTTACAGGGATGGGAACACCGGGGAGCTGTTTTTT. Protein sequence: CASSYRDGNTGELFF.

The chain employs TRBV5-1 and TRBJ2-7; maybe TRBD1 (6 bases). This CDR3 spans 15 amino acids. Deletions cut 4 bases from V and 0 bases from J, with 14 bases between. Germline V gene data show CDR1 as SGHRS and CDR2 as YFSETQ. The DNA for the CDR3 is TGCGCCAGCAGCCCAGGGGCCCCCACCTCCTACGAGCAGTACTTC. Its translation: CASSPGAPTSYEQYF.

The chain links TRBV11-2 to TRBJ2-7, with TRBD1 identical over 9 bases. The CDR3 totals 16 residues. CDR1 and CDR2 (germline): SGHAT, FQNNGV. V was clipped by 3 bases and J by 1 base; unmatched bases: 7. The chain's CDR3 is CASSFTGGLRSYEQYF. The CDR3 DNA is TGTGCCAGCAGCTTCACAGGGGGCTTGAGATCCTACGAGCAGTACTTC.

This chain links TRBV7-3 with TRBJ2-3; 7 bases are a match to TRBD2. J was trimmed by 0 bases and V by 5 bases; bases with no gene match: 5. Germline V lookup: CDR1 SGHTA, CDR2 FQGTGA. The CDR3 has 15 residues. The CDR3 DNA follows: TGTGCCAGCAGCGAAAATAGCGGGAGCACAGATACGCAGTATTTT. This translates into CASSENSGSTDTQYF.

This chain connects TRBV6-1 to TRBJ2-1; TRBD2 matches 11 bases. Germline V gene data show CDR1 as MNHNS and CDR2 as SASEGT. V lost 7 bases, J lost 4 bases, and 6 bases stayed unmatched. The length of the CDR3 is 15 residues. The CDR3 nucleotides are TGTGCCAGCAACTACAGACTAGCGGGGTACAATGAGCAGTTCTTC. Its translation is CASNYRLAGYNEQFF.

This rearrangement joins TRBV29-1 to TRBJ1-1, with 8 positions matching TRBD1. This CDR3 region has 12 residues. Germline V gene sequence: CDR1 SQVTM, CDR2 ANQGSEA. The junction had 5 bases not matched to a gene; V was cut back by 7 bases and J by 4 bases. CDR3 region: CSADRATTEAFF. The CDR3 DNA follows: TGCAGCGCGGACAGGGCGACCACTGAAGCTTTCTTT.

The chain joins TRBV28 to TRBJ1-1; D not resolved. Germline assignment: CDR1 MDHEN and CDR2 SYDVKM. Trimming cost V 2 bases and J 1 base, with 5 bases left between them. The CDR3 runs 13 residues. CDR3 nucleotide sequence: TGTGCCAGCAGTTTAGGTAGGAACACTGAAGCTTTCTTT. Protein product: CASSLGRNTEAFF.

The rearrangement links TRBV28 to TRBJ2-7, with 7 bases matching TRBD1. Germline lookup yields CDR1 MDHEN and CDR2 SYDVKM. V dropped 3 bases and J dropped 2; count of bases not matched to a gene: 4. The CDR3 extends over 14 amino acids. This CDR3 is CASSFEGAAYEQYF. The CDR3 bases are TGTGCCAGCAGTTTCGAGGGGGCAGCCTACGAGCAGTACTTC.

Written as DNA, the CDR3 is TGTGCCAGCAGCCCGGGACTAGCAGACAATGAGCAGTTCTTC. It encodes CASSPGLADNEQFF. The V gene is TRBV28, the J gene TRBJ2-1, with 9 bases lining up with TRBD2. The CDR3 covers 14 residues. V was pared by 6 bases and J by 5 bases, with 5 bases of the junction left unmatched. Germline CDR1 reads MDHEN; CDR2 reads SYDVKM.

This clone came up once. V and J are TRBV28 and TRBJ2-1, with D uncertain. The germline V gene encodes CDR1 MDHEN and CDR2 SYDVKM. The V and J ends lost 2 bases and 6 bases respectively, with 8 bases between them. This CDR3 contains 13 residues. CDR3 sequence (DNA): TGTGCCAGCAGTTTAGTAACTTCCAATGAGCAGTTCTTC. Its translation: CASSLVTSNEQFF.

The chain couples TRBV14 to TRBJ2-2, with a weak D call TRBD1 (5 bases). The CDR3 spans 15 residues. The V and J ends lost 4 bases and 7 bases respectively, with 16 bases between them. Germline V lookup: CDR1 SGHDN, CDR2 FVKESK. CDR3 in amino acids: CASSPLSTVGGELFF. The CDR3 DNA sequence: TGTGCCAGCAGCCCATTGTCGACAGTCGGCGGGGAGCTGTTTTTT. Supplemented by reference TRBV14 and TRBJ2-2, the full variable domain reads EAGVTQFPSHSVIEKGQTVTLRCDPISGHDNLYWYRRVMGKEIKFLLHFVKESKQDESGMPNNRFLAERTGGTYSTLKVQPAELEDSGVYFCASSPLSTVGGELFFGEGSRLTVL.

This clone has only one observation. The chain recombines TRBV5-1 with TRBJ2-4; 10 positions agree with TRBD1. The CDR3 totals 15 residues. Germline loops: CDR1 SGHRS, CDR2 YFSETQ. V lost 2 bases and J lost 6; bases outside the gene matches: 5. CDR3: CASSFGTGAVNIQYF. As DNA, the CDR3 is TGCGCCAGCAGCTTCGGGACAGGGGCGGTAAACATTCAGTACTTC.

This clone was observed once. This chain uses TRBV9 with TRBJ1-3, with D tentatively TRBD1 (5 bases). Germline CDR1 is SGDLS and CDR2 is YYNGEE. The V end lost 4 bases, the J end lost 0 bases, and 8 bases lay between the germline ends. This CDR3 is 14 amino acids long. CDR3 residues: CASSHTGSGNTIYF. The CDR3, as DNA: TGTGCCAGCAGCCACACAGGCTCTGGAAACACCATATATTTT.

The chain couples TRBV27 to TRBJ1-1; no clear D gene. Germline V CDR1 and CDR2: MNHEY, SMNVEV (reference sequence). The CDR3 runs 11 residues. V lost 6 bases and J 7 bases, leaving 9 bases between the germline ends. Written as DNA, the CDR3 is TGTGCCAGCAGCCGCGCCGTTGAAGCTTTCTTT. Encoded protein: CASSRAVEAFF.